This T cell receptor (beta chain) was recorded in a study of metastatic and nonmetastatic thyroid tumors. Original analysis: Variation in CDR3 across clinicopathological groups served as the basis for constructing a distant-metastasis classifier in papillary thyroid cancer. TCRdb re-analyzed the PCR reads using MiXCR. These V and J calls are TCRdb output, not the study's own analysis. The table lists tens of thousands of clones, around 20% of them singletons. Before thyroid surgery, none of the patients had received any treatment. On this clone itself: Its antigen is still unknown.

The length of the CDR3 is 13 residues. Germline CDR1 reads MNHNS; CDR2 reads SASEGT. Trimming removed 8 bases at V and 4 bases at J, with 14 bases between. Study-wide results and caveats: It was reported that TCR beta diversity was significantly higher in malignant thyroid tumors than benign nodules, in blood and tumor.

The rearrangement uses TRBV6-1 and TRBJ1-2; D gene uncertain. The sample was blood. This sequence originates from a female donor with papillary thyroid cancer or a benign thyroid nodule (not recorded which). Some clones in this sample may be carry-over from other donors' samples. CDR3 sequence (DNA): TGTGCCAGCTCAGACCTCAAGGGCTATGGCTACACCTTC. It codes for CASSDLKGYGYTF.